This passage covers 26 T cell receptor beta chains from one sample sequenced in a study of T cell repertoires in cytomegalovirus infection. TCRdb redid the calling of the reads with MiXCR, one entry per CDR3 protein. The top ten clones hold roughly 11% of a sample with 160,000 or so distinct CDR3 sequences, about 25% of them seen once. Specimen: PBMCs. The receptors shown here come from a human donor in good health (CMV status not recorded). Some clones in this sample may be carry-over from other donors' samples.

This clonotype was observed at least ten times. J is TRBJ1-6 and V is TRBV7-2, with a weak D call TRBD1 (5 bases). This CDR3 has 13 amino acids. Trimming removed 6 bases at V and 9 bases at J, with 12 bases between. From germline, CDR1 is SGHTA and CDR2 FQGNSA. The CDR3 region has the DNA TGTGCCAGCAGGGGGCAGGGTGGTTCACCCCTCCACTTT. Its protein is CASRGQGGSPLHF. Full variable domain (missing parts from reference TRBV7-2 and TRBJ1-6): GAGVSQSPSNKVTEKGKDVELRCDPISGHTALYWYRQSLGQGLEFLIYFQGNSAPDKSGLPSDRFSAERTGGSVSTLTIQRTQQEDSAVYLCASRGQGGSPLHFGNGTRLTVT.

The sample holds a few counts of this clonotype. The chain is built from TRBV11-2 and TRBJ2-3, with 10 bases identical to TRBD2. The V gene's germline CDR1 is SGHAT and CDR2 FQNNGV. The V segment lost 5 bases and the J segment 4 bases; nucleotides outside the gene matches: 6. This CDR3 comprises 15 residues. CDR3 sequence reads: CASSPGTSEADTQYF. CDR3 DNA: TGTGCCAGCAGCCCAGGGACTAGCGAGGCAGATACGCAGTATTTT. Full variable domain (outside the CDR3, taken from reference TRBV11-2 and TRBJ2-3): EAGVAQSPRYKIIEKRQSVAFWCNPISGHATLYWYQQILGQGPKLLIQFQNNGVVDDSQLPKDRFSAERLKGVDSTLKIQPAKLEDSAVYLCASSPGTSEADTQYFGPGTRLTVL.

This sequence joins TRBV20-1 and TRBJ1-3; D remains ambiguous. Between the trimmed V and J ends, which lost 5 bases and 0 bases, there was a span of 5 bases. From germline, CDR1 is DFQATT and CDR2 SNEGSKA (reference sequence). The CDR3 totals 12 residues. CDR3 residues: CSAHLSGNTIYF. CDR3 DNA sequence: TGCAGTGCTCACCTCTCTGGAAACACCATATATTTT.

The chain carries TRBV6-2 or TRBV6-3 and TRBJ2-7, with 10 bases aligning to TRBD1. V trimming: 7 bases; J trimming: 4 bases; junction bases outside the gene matches: 16. Germline V gene lookup returns CDR1 MNHEY and CDR2 SVGEGT. The CDR3 is 17 residues long. The CDR3 loop is CASKHLTGTGDTYEQYF. The CDR3, as DNA: TGTGCCAGCAAACACCTCACCGGGACAGGGGATACATACGAGCAGTACTTC.

DNA for the CDR3: TGTGCCAGCAGCTCCCATACGGGACTCCAAGAGACCCAGTACTTC. The encoded protein is CASSSHTGLQETQYF. The chain joins TRBV11-1 to TRBJ2-5, with D tentatively TRBD2 (6 bases). The CDR3 runs 15 residues. The V end lost 4 bases, the J end lost 1 base, and 13 bases lay between the germline ends. Per germline, CDR1 SGHAT and CDR2 FQDESV (reference sequence).

This clonotype has a handful of counts. The genes are TRBV28 and TRBJ1-2; D is unresolved. V lost 5 bases to trimming and J lost 0 bases, with 7 bases between them. Germline assignment: CDR1 MDHEN and CDR2 SYDVKM. This CDR3 region has 13 residues. The chain's CDR3 is CASSRPPNYGYTF. DNA of the CDR3: TGTGCCAGCAGTCGACCGCCTAACTATGGCTACACCTTC.

This clonotype has at least ten counts. The genes are TRBV7-2 and TRBJ1-1; 8 nucleotides line up with TRBD1. Trimming cost V 5 bases and J 2 bases; bases outside gene matches: 4. Germline CDR1 and CDR2: SGHTA and FQGNSA. This CDR3 contains 14 residues. CDR3 residues: CASSPGQGNTEAFF. As DNA, the CDR3 is TGTGCCAGCAGCCCCGGACAGGGTAACACTGAAGCTTTCTTT.

Only a few counts were recorded for this clonotype. This chain's CDR3 is CASSLLAGGKDTQYF. In nucleotides, the CDR3 is TGTGCCAGCAGCCTACTAGCGGGAGGCAAGGATACGCAGTATTTT. The chain joins TRBV2 to TRBJ2-3; 12 positions agree with TRBD2. Germline assignment: CDR1 SNHLY and CDR2 FYNNEI. The J segment lost 6 bases and the V segment lost 6 bases, leaving 7 bases of the junction unmatched. There are 15 residues in the CDR3. The whole variable domain, filled in from reference TRBV2 and TRBJ2-3, reads EPEVTQTPSHQVTQMGQEVILRCVPISNHLYFYWYRQILGQKVEFLVSFYNNEISEKSEIFDDQFSVERPDGSNFTLKIRSTKLEDSAMYFCASSLLAGGKDTQYFGPGTRLTVL.

This clonotype was recorded a few times. V and J are TRBV28 and TRBJ1-1; 7 bases agree with TRBD1. The V gene end was trimmed by 8 bases and the J gene end by 3 bases; junction bases not matched to a gene: 6. Germline V gene lookup returns CDR1 MDHEN and CDR2 SYDVKM. The CDR3 contains 13 residues. The CDR3 protein is CASSMGQHTEAFF. The DNA for the CDR3 is TGTGCCAGCTCGATGGGACAGCACACTGAAGCTTTCTTT.

The V call is TRBV12-3 or TRBV12-4, the J call TRBJ2-1, with 13 bases fitting TRBD2. The CDR3 spans 19 residues. The ends lost 6 bases at V and 0 bases at J; junction bases unmatched: 11. CDR3 nucleotides: TGTGCCAGCAGGCAATCCGGGACTAGCGGGACTAGCTCCTACAATGAGCAGTTCTTC. Protein product: CASRQSGTSGTSSYNEQFF.

Many counts were recorded for this clonotype. This chain joins TRBV7-8 and TRBJ2-5; D may correspond to TRBD1 or TRBD2 (5 bases each). The V and J ends lost 4 bases and 0 bases respectively, with 9 bases between them. CDR3 length equals 14 residues. Germline V lookup: CDR1 SGHVS, CDR2 FQNEAQ. This CDR3 is CASSSTGHQETQYF. CDR3 sequence (DNA): TGTGCCAGCAGCTCCACGGGACACCAAGAGACCCAGTACTTC.

This chain links TRBV11-3 with TRBJ2-3; 7 bases map to TRBD2. Unmatched junction bases numbered 11, after V lost 5 bases and J lost 3 bases. From germline, CDR1 is SGHNT and CDR2 YENEEA. This CDR3 region has 16 residues. CDR3 bases: TGTGCCAGCAGCCCGCGGGCCACAGCGGGGACAGATACGCAGTATTTT. It codes for CASSPRATAGTDTQYF.

The J gene is TRBJ1-5, the V gene TRBV25-1; D ambiguous. Germline assignment: CDR1 MGHDK and CDR2 SYGVNS. Trimming shortened V by 3 bases and J by 3 bases, and 6 bases separated the two germline ends. CDR3 length: 13 residues. The CDR3 loop is CASSEGFNQPQHF. The CDR3 DNA reads TGTGCCAGCAGTGAGGGTTTCAATCAGCCCCAGCATTTT.

The chain carries TRBV27 and TRBJ2-5; possible D gene TRBD1, 6 bases. Germline-derived CDR1 and CDR2 are MNHEY and SMNVEV (reference sequence). The CDR3 is 13 residues long. The V end was cut by 3 bases, the J end by 7 bases, with 12 bases between. The CDR3 coding sequence is TGTGCCAGCAGTTTGGTCAGGGGCGCGACCCAGTACTTC. Amino acids: CASSLVRGATQYF.

This chain links TRBV2 with TRBJ2-3; D is perhaps TRBD1 (5 bases). CDR3 size: 15 residues. Germline-derived CDR1 and CDR2 are SNHLY and FYNNEI. Trimming stripped 5 bases from V and 0 bases from J, with 12 bases between. CDR3 nucleotide sequence: TGTGCCAGCAGTAAAGACAGAACTAGCACAGATACGCAGTATTTT. Encoded protein: CASSKDRTSTDTQYF.

By sample fraction, this clonotype is large. The chain is built from TRBV7-8 and TRBJ2-4; a possible D gene is TRBD2 (6 bases). Between the trimmed V and J ends, which lost 0 bases and 3 bases, there was a span of 9 bases. Germline loops: CDR1 SGHVS, CDR2 FQNEAQ. This CDR3 is built from 15 residues. CDR3 residues: CASSLAAGGKNIQYF. The CDR3 nucleotides are TGTGCCAGCAGCTTAGCGGCCGGGGGCAAAAACATTCAGTACTTC. Full variable domain (rest looked up from reference TRBV7-8 and TRBJ2-4): GAGVSQSPRYKVAKRGQDVALRCDPISGHVSLFWYQQALGQGPEFLTYFQNEAQLDKSGLPSDRFFAERPEGSVSTLKIQRTQQEDSAVYLCASSLAAGGKNIQYFGAGTRLSVL.

This clonotype was found many times. The CDR3 sequence: CASSLAGGRDTQYF. CDR3 sequence (DNA): TGTGCCAGCAGCTTAGCGGGAGGTCGGGATACGCAGTATTTT. V and J are TRBV7-2 and TRBJ2-3; maybe TRBD2 (6 bases). CDR3 length: 14 amino acids. Germline CDR1 SGHTA, CDR2 FQGNSA. V was cut by 0 bases and J by 6 bases, with 10 bases left in between.

This clonotype was picked up a small number of times. This sequence joins TRBV19 and TRBJ2-2, with TRBD1 matching 7 bases. After removal of 7 bases from V and 8 bases from J, the junction contained 7 bases not matched to a gene. The CDR3 extends over 13 amino acids. The germline gives CDR1 LNHDA, CDR2 SQIVND (reference sequence). DNA for the CDR3: TGTGCCAGTACGGAGAGACAGGGTGGGGAGCTGTTTTTT. This sequence encodes CASTERQGGELFF.

This clonotype has just a few counts. The V and J genes are TRBV19 and TRBJ2-7, with D unresolved. The ends were cut back, 7 bases at V and 4 bases at J, with 17 bases in the middle. CDR1 and CDR2 from the germline V gene are LNHDA and SQIVND (reference sequence). This CDR3 is 14 amino acids long. For the CDR3, the DNA is TGTGCCAGTACCTCGGTGGCTGGCCCATACGAGCAGTACTTC. This gives the protein CASTSVAGPYEQYF.

The chain recombines TRBV5-5 with TRBJ1-4; unclear D gene. This CDR3 is built from 12 residues. The germline CDR1 and CDR2 sequences are SGHKS and YYEKEE (reference sequence). Trimming left V 0 bases short and J 8 bases short, with 5 bases between. The CDR3 nucleotides read TGTGCCAGCAGCTTGGTGGAGGAAAAACTGTTTTTT. This gives the protein CASSLVEEKLFF.

J is TRBJ1-2 and V is TRBV11-3; 7 bases map to TRBD1. CDR3 length equals 16 residues. CDR1 SGHNT and CDR2 YENEEA come from the germline V gene. V was clipped by 5 bases and J by 2 bases; unmatched bases: 11. CDR3 sequence reads: CASSLRDSTRNYGYTF. The CDR3 region has the DNA TGTGCCAGCAGCCTCCGGGACAGTACTAGGAACTATGGCTACACCTTC.

The sample holds a few counts of this clonotype. The chain recombines TRBV11-3 with TRBJ2-5; no definite D call. CDR3 length equals 15 residues. Germline assignment: CDR1 SGHNT and CDR2 YENEEA. V lost 5 bases and J 1 base, leaving 14 bases between the germline ends. The DNA for the CDR3 is TGTGCCAGCAGCATATTAAGTAGAGTCCAAGAGACCCAGTACTTC. Amino acids: CASSILSRVQETQYF.

The chain links TRBV7-9 to TRBJ2-6, with no clear D. With 8 bases removed from V and 0 bases from J, the gap between germline ends came to 11 bases. Germline V CDR1 and CDR2: SEHNR, FQNEAQ (reference sequence). This CDR3 has 15 amino acids. DNA of the CDR3: TGTGCCAGCCGCGACGGAAGCTCTGGGGCCAACGTCCTGACTTTC. As protein: CASRDGSSGANVLTF. Full variable domain (missing parts from reference TRBV7-9 and TRBJ2-6): DTGVSQNPRHKITKRGQNVTFRCDPISEHNRLYWYRQTLGQGPEFLTYFQNEAQLEKSRLLSDRFSAERPKGSFSTLEIQRTEQGDSAMYLCASRDGSSGANVLTFGAGSRLTVL.

Details on this clonotype: Compared with germline, one end of the junction differs, possibly owing to a read error. V is TRBV7-2 and J is TRBJ1-1; no definite D call. Germline CDR1 and CDR2: SGHTA and FQGNSA. The CDR3 runs 15 residues. The CDR3 protein is CASSLTVFVNTQAFF. CDR3 nucleotides: TGTGCCAGCAGCTTAACAGTTTTCGTGAACACTCAAGCTTTCTTT.

A word on this clonotype: A read error is possible here, since a much larger clone lies one base away. V usage is TRBV12-3 or TRBV12-4 and J usage is TRBJ1-2, with no clear D. The CDR3 spans 13 residues. CDR3 DNA: TGTCCCAGCAGTTTTGCCCAGCCTAATGGCTACACCTTC. Encoded protein: CPSSFAQPNGYTF.

This chain uses TRBV7-2 with TRBJ1-5; D may be TRBD1 (5 bases). V was cut by 2 bases and J by 3 bases, with 14 bases left in between. CDR1 is SGHTA and CDR2 is FQGNSA in the germline V gene. The CDR3 runs to 16 residues. CDR3 in amino acids: CASSLTGIGANQPQHF. The CDR3 DNA is TGTGCCAGCAGCTTAACCGGGATAGGGGCCAATCAGCCCCAGCATTTT.